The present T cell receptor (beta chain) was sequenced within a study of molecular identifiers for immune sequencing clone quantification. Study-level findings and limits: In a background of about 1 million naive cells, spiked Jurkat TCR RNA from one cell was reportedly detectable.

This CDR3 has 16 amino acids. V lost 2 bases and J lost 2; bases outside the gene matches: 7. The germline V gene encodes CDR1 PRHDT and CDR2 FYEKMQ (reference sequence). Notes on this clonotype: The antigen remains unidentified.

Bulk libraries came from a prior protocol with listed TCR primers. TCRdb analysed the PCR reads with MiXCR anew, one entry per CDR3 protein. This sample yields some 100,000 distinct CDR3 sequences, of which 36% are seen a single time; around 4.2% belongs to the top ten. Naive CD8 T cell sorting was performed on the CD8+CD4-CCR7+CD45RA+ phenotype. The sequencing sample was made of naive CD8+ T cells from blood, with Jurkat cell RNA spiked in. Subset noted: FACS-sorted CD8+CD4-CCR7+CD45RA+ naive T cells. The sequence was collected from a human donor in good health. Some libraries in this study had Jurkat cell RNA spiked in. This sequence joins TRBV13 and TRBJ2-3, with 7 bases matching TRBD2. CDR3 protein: CASSLPAGRYTDTQYF. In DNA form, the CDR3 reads TGTGCCAGCAGCTTACCAGCGGGACGCTACACAGATACGCAGTATTTT.